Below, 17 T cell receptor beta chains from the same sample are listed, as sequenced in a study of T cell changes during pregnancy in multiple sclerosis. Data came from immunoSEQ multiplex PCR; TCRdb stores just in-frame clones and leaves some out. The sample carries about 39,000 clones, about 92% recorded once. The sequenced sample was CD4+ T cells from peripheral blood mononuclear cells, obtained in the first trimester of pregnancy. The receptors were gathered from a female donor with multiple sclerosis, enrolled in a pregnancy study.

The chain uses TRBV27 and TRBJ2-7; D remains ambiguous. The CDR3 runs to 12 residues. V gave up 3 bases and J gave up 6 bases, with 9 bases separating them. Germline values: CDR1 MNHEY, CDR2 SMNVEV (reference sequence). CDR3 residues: CASSFLGSEQYF. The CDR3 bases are TGTGCCAGCAGTTTTTTGGGCTCCGAGCAGTACTTC.

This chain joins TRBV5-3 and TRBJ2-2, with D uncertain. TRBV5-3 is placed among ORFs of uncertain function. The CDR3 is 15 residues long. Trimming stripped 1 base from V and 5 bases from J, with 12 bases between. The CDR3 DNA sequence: TGTGCCAGAAGCTTGAGCTCCGGTTGGACCGGGGAGCTGTTTTTT. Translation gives CARSLSSGWTGELFF.

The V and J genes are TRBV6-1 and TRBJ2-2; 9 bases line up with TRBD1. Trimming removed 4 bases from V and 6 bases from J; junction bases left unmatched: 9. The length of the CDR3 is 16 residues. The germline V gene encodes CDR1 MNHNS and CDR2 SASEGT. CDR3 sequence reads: CASSVRRQGVAGELFF. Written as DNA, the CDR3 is TGTGCCAGCAGTGTTAGGAGACAGGGGGTTGCCGGGGAGCTGTTTTTT.

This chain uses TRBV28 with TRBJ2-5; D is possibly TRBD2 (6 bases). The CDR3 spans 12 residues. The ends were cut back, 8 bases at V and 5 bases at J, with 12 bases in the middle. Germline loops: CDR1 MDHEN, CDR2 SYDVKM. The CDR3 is CASGGVRETQYF. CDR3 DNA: TGTGCCAGCGGAGGGGTTCGGGAGACCCAGTACTTC.

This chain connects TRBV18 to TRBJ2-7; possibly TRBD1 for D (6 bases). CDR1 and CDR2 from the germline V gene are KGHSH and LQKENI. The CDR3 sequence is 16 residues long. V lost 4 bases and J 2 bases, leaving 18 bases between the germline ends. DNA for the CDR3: TGTGCCAGCTCACGAGGGACATCCCGGGGCCCCTACGAGCAGTACTTC. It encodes CASSRGTSRGPYEQYF.

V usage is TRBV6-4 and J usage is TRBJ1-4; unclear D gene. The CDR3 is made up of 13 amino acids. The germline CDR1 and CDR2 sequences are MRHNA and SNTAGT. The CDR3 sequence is CAGNREANEKLFF. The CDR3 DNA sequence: TGTGCGGGAAATAGGGAGGCTAATGAAAAACTGTTTTTT.

This CDR3 reads CASGGGETQYF. The CDR3 DNA is TGTGCCAGCGGGGGCGGGGAGACCCAGTACTTC. The chain carries TRBV7-6 and TRBJ2-5; possible D gene TRBD1, 6 bases. CDR3 length equals 11 residues. The V gene lost 8 bases and the J gene lost 5 bases, with 9 bases spanning the gap. Germline V gene data show CDR1 as SGHVS and CDR2 as FNYEAQ.

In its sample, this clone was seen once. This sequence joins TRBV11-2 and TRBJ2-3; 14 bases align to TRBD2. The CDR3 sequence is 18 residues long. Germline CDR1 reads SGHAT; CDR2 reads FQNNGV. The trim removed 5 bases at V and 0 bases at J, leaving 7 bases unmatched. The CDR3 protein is CASSRVRLAGGSTDTQYF. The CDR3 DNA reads TGTGCCAGCAGCCGCGTTCGACTAGCGGGAGGGAGCACAGATACGCAGTATTTT.

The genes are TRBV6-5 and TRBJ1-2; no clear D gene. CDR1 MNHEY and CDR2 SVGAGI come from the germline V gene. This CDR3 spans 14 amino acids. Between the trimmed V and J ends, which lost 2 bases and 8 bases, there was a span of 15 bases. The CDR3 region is CASSYQVHRGGYTF. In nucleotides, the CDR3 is TGTGCCAGCAGTTACCAGGTCCATAGAGGGGGCTACACCTTC.

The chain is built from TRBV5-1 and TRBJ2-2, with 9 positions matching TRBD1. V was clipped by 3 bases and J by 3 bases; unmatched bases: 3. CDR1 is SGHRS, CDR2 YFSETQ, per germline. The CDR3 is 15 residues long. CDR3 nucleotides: TGCGCCAGCAGCTGGGGACAGGGACACACCGGGGAGCTGTTTTTT. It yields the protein CASSWGQGHTGELFF.

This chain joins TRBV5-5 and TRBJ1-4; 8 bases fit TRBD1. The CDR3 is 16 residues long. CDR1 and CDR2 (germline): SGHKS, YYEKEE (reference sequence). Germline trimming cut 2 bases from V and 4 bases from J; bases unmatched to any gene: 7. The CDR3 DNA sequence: TGTGCCAGCAGCTTTGTCAGGGGGCTCGGTAATGAAAAACTGTTTTTT. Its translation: CASSFVRGLGNEKLFF.

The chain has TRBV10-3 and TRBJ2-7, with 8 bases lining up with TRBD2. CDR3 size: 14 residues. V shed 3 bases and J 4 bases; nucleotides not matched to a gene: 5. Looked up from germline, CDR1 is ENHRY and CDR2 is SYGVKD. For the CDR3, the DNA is TGTGCCATCAGTGAACAGCGGGGGCGGTACGAGCAGTACTTC. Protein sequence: CAISEQRGRYEQYF.

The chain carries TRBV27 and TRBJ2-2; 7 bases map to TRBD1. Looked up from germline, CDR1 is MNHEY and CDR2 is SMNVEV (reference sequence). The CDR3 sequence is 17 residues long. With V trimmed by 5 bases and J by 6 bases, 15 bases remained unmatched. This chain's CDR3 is CASSPTVQGSRSGELFF. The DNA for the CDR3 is TGTGCCAGCAGTCCGACCGTACAGGGGTCGAGGTCCGGGGAGCTGTTTTTT.

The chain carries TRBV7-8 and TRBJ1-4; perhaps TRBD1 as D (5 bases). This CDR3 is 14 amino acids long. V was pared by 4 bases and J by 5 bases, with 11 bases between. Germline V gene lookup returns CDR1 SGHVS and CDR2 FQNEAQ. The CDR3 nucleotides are TGTGCCAGCAGCTCGACAGTCCTCAATGAAAAACTGTTTTTT. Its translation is CASSSTVLNEKLFF.

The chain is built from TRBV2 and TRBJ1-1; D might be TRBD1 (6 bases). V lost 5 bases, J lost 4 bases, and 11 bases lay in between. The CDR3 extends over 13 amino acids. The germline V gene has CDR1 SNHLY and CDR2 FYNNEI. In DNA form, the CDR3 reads TGTGCCAGCAGTTACAGGGAAACCACTGAAGCTTTCTTT. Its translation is CASSYRETTEAFF.

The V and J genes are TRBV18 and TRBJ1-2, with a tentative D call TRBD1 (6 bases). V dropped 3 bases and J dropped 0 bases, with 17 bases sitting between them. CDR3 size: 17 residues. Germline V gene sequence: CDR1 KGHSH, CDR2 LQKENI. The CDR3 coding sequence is TGTGCCAGCTCACCTGAGATCAGGGACACAACTAACTATGGCTACACCTTC. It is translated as CASSPEIRDTTNYGYTF. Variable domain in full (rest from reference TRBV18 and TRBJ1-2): NAGVMQNPRHLVRRRGQEARLRCSPMKGHSHVYWYRQLPEEGLKFMVYLQKENIIDESGMPKERFSAEFPKEGPSILRIQQVVRGDSAAYFCASSPEIRDTTNYGYTFGSGTRLTVV.

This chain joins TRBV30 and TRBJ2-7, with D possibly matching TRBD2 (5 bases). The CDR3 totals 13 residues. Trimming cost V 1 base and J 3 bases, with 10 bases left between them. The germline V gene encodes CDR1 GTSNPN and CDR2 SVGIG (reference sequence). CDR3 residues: CAWSELVGYEQYF. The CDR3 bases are TGTGCCTGGAGTGAACTAGTGGGCTACGAGCAGTACTTC.